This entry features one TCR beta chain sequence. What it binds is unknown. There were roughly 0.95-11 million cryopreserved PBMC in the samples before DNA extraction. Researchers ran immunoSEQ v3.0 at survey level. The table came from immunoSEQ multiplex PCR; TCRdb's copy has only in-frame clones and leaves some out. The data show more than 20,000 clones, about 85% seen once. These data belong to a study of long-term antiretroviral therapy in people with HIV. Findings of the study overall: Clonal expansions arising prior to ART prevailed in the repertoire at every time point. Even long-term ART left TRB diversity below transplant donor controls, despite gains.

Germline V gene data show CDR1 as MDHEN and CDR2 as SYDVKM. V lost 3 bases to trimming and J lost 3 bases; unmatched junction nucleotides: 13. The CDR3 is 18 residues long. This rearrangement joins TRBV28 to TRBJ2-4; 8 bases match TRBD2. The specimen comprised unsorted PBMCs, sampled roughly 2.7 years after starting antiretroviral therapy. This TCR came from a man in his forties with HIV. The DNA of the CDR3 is TGTGCCAGCAGTTTTCCCTATTATCTAGCGGGCGGCAAAAACATTCAGTACTTC. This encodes CASSFPYYLAGGKNIQYF.